This T cell receptor (beta chain) was found in a study of chronic HIV infection and antiretroviral therapy (dated by TCRdb to the mid-2010s). The library came from 5' RACE. Instrument on record: Illumina MiSeq. TCRdb reanalyzed the raw reads on its own, using fastp at Q25 for trimming and MiXCR for clone calling, and kept in-frame beta chains. Rows with a matching CDR3 protein are joined into one entry that keeps the most common DNA and genes. Present in this sample are about 48,000 distinct CDR3 sequences, 19% of which were seen just once. 2.5% to 3% of the sample is held by the ten biggest clonotypes. This clonotype was detected a few times. Its recognized antigen is unknown. Base qualities were left out, and no much larger clone turns up one base away. This TCR was recovered from an adult who had HIV and had not received antiretroviral therapy, or was an uninfected healthy control (not recorded which). Sample: peripheral blood.

In nucleotides, the sequence is TGTGCCAGCAGCTTAGGAAGTAGGGGGGGCGGAAGTAATGAGCAGTTCTTC. This gives the protein CASSLGSRGGGSNEQFF. Recombination connected TRBV7-2 to TRBJ2-1; a weak D assignment points to TRBD2 (7 bases agree). V is reduced by 1 base and J by 7 bases, leaving a spacing of 20 bases between them. CDR1 and CDR2, per the germline V gene, are SGHTA and FQGNSA. Including the terminal cysteine and phenylalanine, the CDR3 comprises 17 residues. Just the 51-base CDR3 DNA is kept, in frame starting at base 1.